Sequencing of this T cell receptor beta chain was carried out in a study of OX40 agonist ivuxolimab in advanced cancers. Study background: Partial responses were seen in three patients, one with hepatocellular carcinoma and two with cutaneous melanoma.

The data were produced by immunoSEQ multiplex PCR, yet TCRdb's version contains in-frame clones alone and is incomplete. The top ten hold 3% of the sample, which has under 65,000 clones, about 85% seen once. The length of the CDR3 is 19 residues. Only a few counts were recorded for this clone. The sequence came from an adult with an advanced solid tumor such as melanoma, head and neck, liver or kidney cancer. The rearrangement uses TRBV21-1 and TRBJ2-2; TRBD2 is the table's D call and was not checked against the DNA. TRBV21-1 is designated a pseudogene. This sample comprised CD4+ or CD8+ T cells sorted from blood, obtained in a trial of the OX40 agonist ivuxolimab. The chain's CDR3 is CASSNEREGELAVTGELFF. The CDR3 DNA sequence: TGTGCCAGCAGTAACGAAAGGGAGGGGGAATTAGCGGTGACCGGGGAGCTGTTTTTT.